One and the same sample provided the 28 T cell receptor beta chains below, sequenced in a study of blood T cell repertoires in COVID-19. Measured with immunoSEQ multiplex PCR; TCRdb has only the in-frame clones, and not every one. The top ten hold roughly 6.3% of the sample, which has 200,000 to 250,000 clones, roughly 87% seen once. The material sequenced was PBMCs or T cells enriched from blood (not recorded which). The receptors derive from a young woman with acute COVID-19.

This clone showed up just once. The chain carries TRBV28 and TRBJ1-4, with 10 bases fitting TRBD1. There are 13 residues in the CDR3. Germline V lookup: CDR1 MDHEN, CDR2 SYDVKM. V dropped 10 bases and J dropped 7; count of bases not matched to a gene: 6. In DNA, the CDR3 is TGTGCCACCCGACAGGGGGCGGCTGAAAAACTGTTTTTT. It translates to CATRQGAAEKLFF.

The chain links TRBV9 to TRBJ2-5; no clear D gene. Germline assignment: CDR1 SGDLS and CDR2 YYNGEE. This CDR3 region has 15 residues. Trimming left V 0 bases short and J 2 bases short, with 11 bases between. The DNA for the CDR3 is TGTGCCAGCAGCGTAGACGCAGGCAGACAAGAGACCCAGTACTTC. Translating it yields CASSVDAGRQETQYF. The complete variable domain, with remaining parts taken from reference TRBV9 and TRBJ2-5, reads DSGVTQTPKHLITATGQRVTLRCSPRSGDLSVYWYQQSLDQGLQFLIQYYNGEERAKGNILERFSAQQFPDLHSELNLSSLELGDSALYFCASSVDAGRQETQYFGPGTRLLVL.

This chain joins TRBV28 and TRBJ2-1; TRBD2 aligns across 7 bases. Germline assignment: CDR1 MDHEN and CDR2 SYDVKM. The CDR3 covers 12 residues. The trim removed 5 bases at V and 15 bases at J, leaving 10 bases unmatched. CDR3 nucleotide sequence: TGTGCCAGCAGTCAAAAGCGGGAAAGTCTGTTCTTC. Encoded protein: CASSQKRESLFF.

The gene calls are TRBV11-2 and TRBJ2-3, with 10 bases that match TRBD1. V gave up 4 bases and J gave up 7 bases; unmatched junction bases: 5. The CDR3 is 14 residues long. In germline, CDR1 is SGHAT, CDR2 FQNNGV. This CDR3 is CASSWTGGTNTQYF. CDR3 in DNA: TGTGCCAGCAGCTGGACAGGGGGTACAAATACGCAGTATTTT.

For the CDR3, the DNA is TGTGCCAGCAGTTACAGGACAGGGAATCAGCCCCAGCATTTT. Amino acid sequence: CASSYRTGNQPQHF. The chain combines TRBV6-2 or TRBV6-3 with TRBJ1-5; 8 bases fit TRBD1. The CDR3 extends over 14 amino acids. The trim removed 2 bases at V and 4 bases at J, leaving 1 base unmatched. Germline assignment: CDR1 MNHEY and CDR2 SVGEGT.

This chain uses TRBV28 with TRBJ1-2, with TRBD1 matching 12 bases. The CDR3 has 14 residues. The germline CDR1 and CDR2 sequences are MDHEN and SYDVKM. With 6 bases clipped from V and 8 bases from J, the junction kept 7 bases outside the gene matches. The CDR3 coding sequence is TGTGCCAGCAGGAGGGACAGGGGGCCGGGAGGCTACACCTTC. It is translated as CASRRDRGPGGYTF.

This clone was counted only a few times. V is TRBV4-2 and J is TRBJ2-3; D might be TRBD2 (5 bases). Per germline, CDR1 LGHNA and CDR2 YNFKEQ. Between the trimmed V and J ends, which lost 0 bases and 6 bases, there was a span of 7 bases. The CDR3 runs to 13 residues. The CDR3 DNA reads TGTGCCAGCAGCCAAGACACGGGGGATACGCAGTATTTT. This gives the protein CASSQDTGDTQYF.

This clone was seen once. The chain couples TRBV27 to TRBJ2-3; TRBD2 agrees at 12 bases. The V gene end was trimmed by 6 bases and the J gene end by 8 bases; junction bases not matched to a gene: 15. The CDR3 runs 17 residues. Looked up from germline, CDR1 is MNHEY and CDR2 is SMNVEV (reference sequence). The CDR3 nucleotides are TGTGCCAGCAGCCCGGCCCCTTTGTCTAGCGGGGGGGCTACGCAGTATTTT. Translation: CASSPAPLSSGGATQYF.

The J gene is TRBJ1-5, the V gene TRBV7-2, with 9 nucleotides matching TRBD1. Germline lookup yields CDR1 SGHTA and CDR2 FQGNSA. After removal of 4 bases from V and 3 bases from J, the junction contained 4 bases not matched to a gene. This CDR3 has 15 residues. CDR3 in DNA: TGTGCCAGCAGCTGGGGACAGGGCAACAATCAGCCCCAGCATTTT. Translation gives CASSWGQGNNQPQHF.

The gene calls are TRBV3-1 (or the pseudogene TRBV3-2) and TRBJ2-1, with 7 bases fitting TRBD2. Germline V gene sequence: CDR1 LGHDT, CDR2 YNNKEL (reference sequence). This CDR3 comprises 15 residues. V dropped 4 bases and J dropped 10; count of bases not matched to a gene: 13. This CDR3 is CASSLVIGAGREQFF. CDR3 bases: TGTGCCAGCAGCCTCGTTATTGGAGCGGGAAGGGAGCAGTTCTTC.

This clone was seen a single time. V and J are TRBV4-3 and TRBJ2-3, with a possible D match to TRBD2 (5 bases). CDR1 LGHNA and CDR2 YSLEER come from the germline V gene. The germline V and J ends were trimmed by 4 bases and 2 bases, with 16 bases remaining between them. This CDR3 is built from 16 residues. The chain's CDR3 is CASSPGVGRITDTQYF. Written as DNA, the CDR3 is TGCGCCAGCAGCCCCGGGGTAGGTAGGATCACAGATACGCAGTATTTT.

The chain has TRBV2 and TRBJ2-1; 10 nucleotides match TRBD2. The CDR3 has 14 amino acids. CDR1 is SNHLY, CDR2 FYNNEI, per germline. Losses at the gene ends were 8 bases for V and 4 bases for J; bases not matched to a gene: 5. As DNA, the CDR3 is TGTGCCAGCCGAAGCGGGGGGGATTACAATGAGCAGTTCTTC. The encoded protein is CASRSGGDYNEQFF.

The chain recombines TRBV5-1 with TRBJ2-3, with 8 positions matching TRBD2. V was clipped by 0 bases and J by 4 bases; unmatched bases: 4. CDR1 is SGHRS and CDR2 is YFSETQ in the germline V gene. This CDR3 is 15 amino acids long. The CDR3 spells CASSLGSGVADTQYF. The CDR3 coding sequence is TGCGCCAGCAGCTTGGGTAGCGGGGTAGCAGATACGCAGTATTTT. Using reference TRBV5-1 and TRBJ2-3 for the parts outside the CDR3, the full variable domain is KAGVTQTPRYLIKTRGQQVTLSCSPISGHRSVSWYQQTPGQGLQFLFEYFSETQRNKGNFPGRFSGRQFSNSRSEMNVSTLELGDSALYLCASSLGSGVADTQYFGPGTRLTVL.

This clone was seen a single time. The chain employs TRBV27 and TRBJ2-7; 7 bases line up with TRBD2. The CDR3 loop spans 14 amino acids. CDR1 is MNHEY and CDR2 is SMNVEV in the germline V gene (reference sequence). With V trimmed by 0 bases and J by 2 bases, 1 base remained unmatched. CDR3 DNA sequence: TGTGCCAGCAGTTTATCCCGGGGGGCCTACGAGCAGTACTTC. It translates to CASSLSRGAYEQYF.

The rearrangement links TRBV5-1 to TRBJ2-7, with 14 nucleotides matching TRBD2. This CDR3 has 15 residues. The germline V gene has CDR1 SGHRS and CDR2 YFSETQ. J was trimmed by 4 bases and V by 4 bases; bases with no gene match: 4. CDR3 bases: TGCGCCAGCAGCCGACTAGCGGGGGGGCAGTACGAGCAGTACTTC. As protein: CASSRLAGGQYEQYF.

The chain recombines TRBV6-5 with TRBJ1-2; 8 nucleotides match TRBD1. Germline V CDR1 and CDR2: MNHEY, SVGAGI. Germline trimming cut 4 bases from V and 6 bases from J; bases unmatched to any gene: 1. The CDR3 consists of 12 residues. The CDR3 DNA reads as TGTGCCAGCAGTTGGACAGGGAATGGCTACACCTTC. Amino acid sequence: CASSWTGNGYTF.

This clone was found once. The chain has TRBV7-2 and TRBJ1-6, with a tentative D call TRBD1 (6 bases). This CDR3 region has 16 residues. The germline V gene has CDR1 SGHTA and CDR2 FQGNSA. V gave up 4 bases and J gave up 5 bases, with 15 bases separating them. The DNA for the CDR3 is TGTGCCAGCAGCTCTAGAGGCCAGGGGAATAATTCACCCCTCCACTTT. It specifies CASSSRGQGNNSPLHF.

The chain links TRBV27 to TRBJ1-6; 7 bases are shared with TRBD1. In germline, CDR1 is MNHEY, CDR2 SMNVEV (reference sequence). After removal of 7 bases from V and 5 bases from J, the junction contained 5 bases not matched to a gene. The CDR3 has 14 amino acids. CDR3 DNA: TGTGCCAGCAAACCGGGACAGAATAATTCACCCCTCCACTTT. Protein: CASKPGQNNSPLHF.

The V gene is TRBV4-1, the J gene TRBJ1-5; 7 bases are a match to TRBD1. V lost 1 base, J lost 5 bases, and 23 bases stayed unmatched. The V gene's germline CDR1 is MGHRA and CDR2 YSYEKL. CDR3 length: 21 amino acids. The CDR3 reads CASSQGFFSREKTGRHQPQHF. CDR3 bases: TGCGCCAGCAGCCAAGGTTTTTTCTCGAGGGAAAAGACAGGGAGGCATCAGCCCCAGCATTTT.

The rearrangement joins TRBV7-8 to TRBJ2-2, with D unclear. The V gene lost 2 bases and the J gene lost 0 bases, with 10 bases spanning the gap. The CDR3 is 16 amino acids. Germline CDR1 SGHVS, CDR2 FQNEAQ. Here the CDR3 DNA reads TGTGCCAGCAGCTTATTGTCTAGGACGAACACCGGGGAGCTGTTTTTT. Translated: CASSLLSRTNTGELFF.

The chain links TRBV19 to TRBJ2-1; weak D call: TRBD2 (5 bases). Germline values: CDR1 LNHDA, CDR2 SQIVND (reference sequence). This CDR3 is built from 16 residues. V dropped 5 bases and J dropped 0 bases, with 14 bases sitting between them. In DNA, the CDR3 is TGTGCCAGTAGTCCCCCCGGACTCGCCTCCTACAATGAGCAGTTCTTC. As protein: CASSPPGLASYNEQFF.

The chain couples TRBV5-4 to TRBJ2-1; TRBD2 matches at 10 bases. This CDR3 has 16 amino acids. The germline gives CDR1 SGHNT, CDR2 YYREEE (reference sequence). The ends lost 0 bases at V and 7 bases at J; junction bases unmatched: 7. The CDR3 nucleotides are TGTGCCAGCAGCTTGGGAAGCGGGGGGGCCTGGAATGAGCAGTTCTTC. Translated: CASSLGSGGAWNEQFF.

This clone was seen a few times. The rearrangement uses TRBV5-1 and TRBJ1-1, with D perhaps matching TRBD1 (6 bases). CDR1 and CDR2 (germline): SGHRS, YFSETQ. Trimming stripped 0 bases from V and 7 bases from J, with 13 bases between. The CDR3 is made up of 14 amino acids. The CDR3 loop is CASSLVAGAGEAFF. For the CDR3, the DNA is TGCGCCAGCAGCTTGGTGGCGGGGGCAGGTGAAGCTTTCTTT.

This clone was counted once. The J gene is TRBJ1-2, the V gene TRBV2; D not certain. V was clipped by 2 bases and J by 4 bases, with 14 bases between them. Germline V gives CDR1 SNHLY, CDR2 FYNNEI. This CDR3 is 15 amino acids long. The CDR3 DNA is TGTGCCAGCAGTGAAAATGTAGGGAGAGGCTATGGCTACACCTTC. It translates to CASSENVGRGYGYTF.

CDR3: CASSPKAGPGDTQYF. CDR3 coding DNA: TGTGCCAGCTCACCTAAAGCGGGGCCAGGAGATACGCAGTATTTT. The chain joins TRBV18 to TRBJ2-3, with 7 bases fitting TRBD2. Germline trimming cut 3 bases from V and 5 bases from J; bases unmatched to any gene: 8. The CDR3 runs 15 residues. Germline V gene sequence: CDR1 KGHSH, CDR2 LQKENI.

The chain has TRBV7-2 and TRBJ1-3; perhaps TRBD1 as D (6 bases). The CDR3 loop spans 17 amino acids. Per germline, CDR1 SGHTA and CDR2 FQGNSA. The V end lost 5 bases, the J end lost 2 bases, and 19 bases lay between the germline ends. The DNA of the CDR3 is TGTGCCAGCAGCCCAGATCGCGGGGGGCAGACTGGAAACACCATATATTTT. This codes for CASSPDRGGQTGNTIYF.

The chain links TRBV9 to TRBJ2-2; 11 bases line up with TRBD1. V trimming: 0 bases; J trimming: 5 bases; junction bases outside the gene matches: 6. The CDR3 sequence is 17 residues long. CDR1 and CDR2 (germline): SGDLS, YYNGEE. The CDR3, as DNA: TGTGCCAGCAGCGTAGGGACAGGGGGCAGGAAGACCGGGGAGCTGTTTTTT. Residues: CASSVGTGGRKTGELFF. Full variable domain (outside the CDR3, taken from reference TRBV9 and TRBJ2-2): DSGVTQTPKHLITATGQRVTLRCSPRSGDLSVYWYQQSLDQGLQFLIQYYNGEERAKGNILERFSAQQFPDLHSELNLSSLELGDSALYFCASSVGTGGRKTGELFFGEGSRLTVL.

The chain employs TRBV5-1 and TRBJ1-6, with unresolved D. CDR3 size: 15 residues. CDR1 is SGHRS and CDR2 is YFSETQ in the germline V gene. Trimming shortened V by 4 bases and J by 6 bases, and 14 bases separated the two germline ends. DNA for the CDR3: TGCGCCAGCAGCGAGGGCAGCGATACTAATTCACCCCTCCACTTT. Translation gives CASSEGSDTNSPLHF.